The present TCR beta chain was sequenced within a study of graft-versus-host responses after intestinal transplantation. Profiling relied on immunoSEQ multiplex PCR, and the TCRdb table lists in-frame clones only, not all of them. The repertoire holds about 9,500 clones, with roughly 88% as singletons. Unmatched junction bases numbered 4, after V lost 0 bases and J lost 4 bases. Germline V gene data show CDR1 as SGDLS and CDR2 as YYNGEE. The CDR3 consists of 16 residues. The rearrangement uses TRBV9 and TRBJ2-2, with 9 bases identical to TRBD2. The sample in question was PBMCs, obtained 242 days after intestinal transplant. This clonotype was sampled from a human patient who received an intestinal transplant, so some T cells may come from the graft donor. The CDR3, as DNA: TGTGCCAGCAGCGTAGATCCTAGCGGGACCACCGGGGAGCTGTTTTTT. It specifies CASSVDPSGTTGELFF.